These 23 T cell receptor beta chains were all obtained from the same sample, sequenced in a study of shared clonotypes between healthy human individuals. The assay was immunoSEQ multiplex PCR, and TCRdb's table has in-frame clones only and misses some. The sample consists of approximately 980,000 clones, more than 75% of them appearing once. The sample was memory CD4+ T cells sorted from blood. Subset in this sample: CD45RA-negative fraction. The receptors here all came from a man aged 18 to 30 in good health.

This sequence joins TRBV30 and TRBJ2-7; D remains unclear. The CDR3 totals 11 residues. V was shortened by 2 bases and J by 5 bases, with 7 bases between the two germline ends. Germline CDR1 reads GTSNPN; CDR2 reads SVGIG (reference sequence). The CDR3 DNA reads as TGTGCCTGGAGTTCTAGACACGAGCAGTACTTC. It translates to CAWSSRHEQYF.

This clone was counted only a few times. The CDR3 sequence is CASRKTGGYGYTF. CDR3 nucleotides: TGTGCCAGCAGGAAGACAGGGGGCTATGGCTACACCTTC. The V call is TRBV6-5, the J call TRBJ1-2; TRBD1 matches 9 bases. The CDR3 is made up of 13 amino acids. With V trimmed by 6 bases and J by 4 bases, 3 bases remained unmatched. Germline V CDR1 and CDR2: MNHEY, SVGAGI.

This clone turned up a few times. The chain joins TRBV7-2 to TRBJ2-1, with 7 bases lining up with TRBD1. This CDR3 is built from 14 residues. Trimming cost V 1 base and J 5 bases; bases outside gene matches: 2. Germline-derived CDR1 and CDR2 are SGHTA and FQGNSA. CDR3 DNA: TGTGCCAGCAGCTTAGACAGGGGAAACAATGAGCAGTTCTTC. Amino acids: CASSLDRGNNEQFF.

This clone showed up many times. V and J are TRBV2 and TRBJ1-5; the match to TRBD1 covers 7 bases. The CDR3 spans 14 residues. The trim removed 6 bases at V and 7 bases at J, leaving 9 bases unmatched. Germline V lookup: CDR1 SNHLY, CDR2 FYNNEI. CDR3 amino acids: CASSQQGTRQPQHF. In nucleotides, the CDR3 is TGTGCCAGCAGCCAACAGGGGACAAGGCAGCCCCAGCATTTT.

The CDR3 is CASSHPTYEQYF. In DNA, the CDR3 is TGTGCCAGCAGCCATCCTACCTACGAGCAGTACTTC. This sequence joins TRBV27 and TRBJ2-7; D is unclear. Trimming took 6 bases from V and 2 from J, leaving 8 bases between them. CDR1 and CDR2 (germline): MNHEY, SMNVEV (reference sequence). The CDR3 runs 12 residues.

The chain recombines TRBV6-5 with TRBJ2-2, with no clear D. V shed 7 bases and J shed 5 bases, with 8 bases lying between them. The CDR3 has 12 residues. From germline, CDR1 is MNHEY and CDR2 SVGAGI. The CDR3 DNA follows: TGTGCCAGCAACTCGCGGACCGGGGAGCTGTTTTTT. Amino acids: CASNSRTGELFF.

The V call is TRBV11-2, the J call TRBJ1-5; D remains unclear. CDR1 is SGHAT and CDR2 is FQNNGV in the germline V gene. The CDR3 runs 15 residues. Trimming shortened V by 0 bases and J by 4 bases, and 10 bases separated the two germline ends. CDR3 sequence: CASSLDISGNQPQHF. The CDR3 nucleotides are TGTGCCAGCAGCTTAGATATTTCGGGAAATCAGCCCCAGCATTTT.

This clone was seen just once. The gene calls are TRBV5-6 and TRBJ1-3; the D is unclear. V was cut by 3 bases and J by 2 bases, with 15 bases left in between. The CDR3 is 16 residues long. Germline CDR1 reads SGHDT; CDR2 reads YYEEEE. The CDR3 DNA is TGTGCCAGCAGCTGGCCGGCGGGTTCCCCTGGAAACACCATATATTTT. Protein: CASSWPAGSPGNTIYF. Full variable domain (remainder filled in from reference TRBV5-6 and TRBJ1-3): DAGVTQSPTHLIKTRGQQVTLRCSPKSGHDTVSWYQQALGQGPQFIFQYYEEEERQRGNFPDRFSGHQFPNYSSELNVNALLLGDSALYLCASSWPAGSPGNTIYFGEGSWLTVV.

A single count supports this clone. The chain combines TRBV6-1 with TRBJ1-4; a possible D gene is TRBD1 (5 bases). CDR3 length equals 13 residues. V gave up 5 bases and J gave up 8 bases, with 12 bases separating them. Germline-derived CDR1 and CDR2 are MNHNS and SASEGT. CDR3 in amino acids: CASSTQGSEKLFF. CDR3 in DNA: TGTGCCAGCAGTACCCAGGGAAGCGAAAAACTGTTTTTT.

This chain connects TRBV27 to TRBJ1-3; D is ambiguous. The germline V gene has CDR1 MNHEY and CDR2 SMNVEV (reference sequence). The length of the CDR3 is 17 residues. Trimming shortened V by 5 bases and J by 3 bases, and 20 bases separated the two germline ends. The CDR3 DNA follows: TGTGCCAGCAGTGCAATGCGGGATCTGAGAGGTGGAAACACCATATATTTT. Translation gives CASSAMRDLRGGNTIYF.

The table lists this clone with a count of one. This chain links TRBV25-1 with TRBJ1-4, with a tentative D call TRBD1 (6 bases). The V end was cut by 3 bases, the J end by 8 bases, with 13 bases between. The CDR3 contains 14 residues. Germline lookup yields CDR1 MGHDK and CDR2 SYGVNS. The CDR3: CASSEPGTQEKLFF. CDR3 sequence (DNA): TGTGCCAGCAGTGAGCCCGGGACACAGGAAAAACTGTTTTTT. Using reference TRBV25-1 and TRBJ1-4 for the parts outside the CDR3, the full variable domain is EADIYQTPRYLVIGTGKKITLECSQTMGHDKMYWYQQDPGMELHLIHYSYGVNSTEKGDLSSESTVSRIRTEHFPLTLESARPSHTSQYLCASSEPGTQEKLFFGSGTQLSVL.

The chain uses TRBV9 and TRBJ2-3; D not certain. CDR1 and CDR2 (germline): SGDLS, YYNGEE. Trimming removed 4 bases from V and 5 bases from J, with 8 bases in between. The CDR3 has 12 residues. CDR3 region: CASSSGRDTQYF. DNA for the CDR3: TGTGCCAGCAGCTCAGGACGAGATACGCAGTATTTT. The entire variable domain, with the rest obtained from reference TRBV9 and TRBJ2-3, is as follows: DSGVTQTPKHLITATGQRVTLRCSPRSGDLSVYWYQQSLDQGLQFLIQYYNGEERAKGNILERFSAQQFPDLHSELNLSSLELGDSALYFCASSSGRDTQYFGPGTRLTVL.

The rearrangement links TRBV5-1 to TRBJ1-4; 8 bases agree with TRBD1. J lost 4 bases, V lost 3 bases, and 5 bases had no gene match. The length of the CDR3 is 15 residues. Germline CDR1 is SGHRS and CDR2 is YFSETQ. The CDR3 spells CASSSTGAINEKLFF. As DNA, the CDR3 is TGCGCCAGCAGCTCGACAGGGGCGATTAATGAAAAACTGTTTTTT.

This sequence joins TRBV9 and TRBJ2-7, with 11 bases aligning to TRBD1. After removal of 1 base from V and 6 bases from J, the junction contained 3 bases not matched to a gene. The CDR3 sequence is 14 residues long. In germline, CDR1 is SGDLS, CDR2 YYNGEE. CDR3 protein: CASSVLGTGGEQYF. The CDR3 nucleotides read TGTGCCAGCAGCGTACTCGGGACAGGGGGCGAGCAGTACTTC.

This clone has a count of ten or more. J is TRBJ2-3 and V is TRBV9; maybe TRBD1 (6 bases). The germline V and J ends were trimmed by 0 bases and 5 bases, with 10 bases remaining between them. The CDR3 has 14 amino acids. Germline CDR1 SGDLS, CDR2 YYNGEE. The CDR3 loop is CASSVEGGLDTQYF. The DNA for the CDR3 is TGTGCCAGCAGCGTAGAAGGGGGTTTAGATACGCAGTATTTT. Full variable domain (remainder filled in from reference TRBV9 and TRBJ2-3): DSGVTQTPKHLITATGQRVTLRCSPRSGDLSVYWYQQSLDQGLQFLIQYYNGEERAKGNILERFSAQQFPDLHSELNLSSLELGDSALYFCASSVEGGLDTQYFGPGTRLTVL.

The gene calls are TRBV5-1 and TRBJ2-7; D ambiguous. Germline V gene sequence: CDR1 SGHRS, CDR2 YFSETQ. The ends were cut back, 1 base at V and 0 bases at J, with 14 bases in the middle. The CDR3 spans 16 residues. DNA for the CDR3: TGCGCCAGCAGCTTGAATCAGCCCCGCGGCTCCTACGAGCAGTACTTC. The encoded protein is CASSLNQPRGSYEQYF.

J is TRBJ1-4 and V is TRBV15; tentative D call: TRBD1 (5 bases). Germline assignment: CDR1 LNHNV and CDR2 YYDKDF (reference sequence). The CDR3 runs 14 residues. Trimming removed 2 bases at V and 16 bases at J, with 20 bases between. In nucleotides, the CDR3 is TGTGCCACCAGCAGACCCTCGGGGGGACCGTCTACGTTTTTT. Translation: CATSRPSGGPSTFF.

CDR3 residues: CASSYGTSGRPYNEQFF. The CDR3 DNA follows: TGTGCCAGCAGTTACGGGACTAGCGGGAGGCCTTACAATGAGCAGTTCTTC. The chain carries TRBV6-9 and TRBJ2-1; 15 nucleotides line up with TRBD2. The length of the CDR3 is 17 residues. The germline V gene has CDR1 MNHGY and CDR2 SVAAGI. The V and J ends lost 3 bases and 4 bases, in that order; junction bases with no gene match: 4.

This chain connects TRBV28 to TRBJ1-6, with 9 bases lining up with TRBD1. This CDR3 contains 18 residues. CDR1 is MDHEN, CDR2 SYDVKM, per germline. The J segment lost 0 bases and the V segment lost 5 bases, leaving 8 bases of the junction unmatched. Here the CDR3 reads CASSATGGGSSYNSPLHF. CDR3 nucleotides: TGTGCCAGCAGTGCAACAGGGGGCGGAAGCTCCTATAATTCACCCCTCCACTTT.

J is TRBJ2-5 and V is TRBV18; D possibly matches TRBD1 or TRBD2 (5 bases each). CDR1 KGHSH and CDR2 LQKENI come from the germline V gene. This CDR3 is 13 amino acids long. V was shortened by 4 bases and J by 5 bases, with 11 bases between the two germline ends. In DNA, the CDR3 is TGTGCCAGCTCACTGGGACCGACGGAGACCCAGTACTTC. This sequence encodes CASSLGPTETQYF.

The J gene is TRBJ2-1, the V gene TRBV10-3; either TRBD1 or TRBD2 may supply D (6 bases each). CDR1 is ENHRY and CDR2 is SYGVKD in the germline V gene. Trimming left V 7 bases short and J 9 bases short, with 16 bases between. CDR3 length: 13 residues. This CDR3 reads CAITQSKGGEQFF. The CDR3 DNA follows: TGTGCCATCACCCAGTCGAAGGGGGGTGAGCAGTTCTTC.

The genes are TRBV11-3 and TRBJ2-2; D gene ambiguous. The length of the CDR3 is 17 residues. With 1 base removed from V and 1 base from J, the gap between germline ends came to 13 bases. Germline V lookup: CDR1 SGHNT, CDR2 YENEEA. This CDR3 is CASSLGTSALNTGELFF. The CDR3 nucleotides read TGTGCCAGCAGCTTAGGAACTTCTGCCCTGAACACCGGGGAGCTGTTTTTT. Filled out from reference TRBV11-3 and TRBJ2-2, the complete variable domain reads EAGVVQSPRYKIIEKKQPVAFWCNPISGHNTLYWYLQNLGQGPELLIRYENEEAVDDSQLPKDRFSAERLKGVDSTLKIQPAELGDSAVYLCASSLGTSALNTGELFFGEGSRLTVL.

The chain links TRBV7-8 to TRBJ2-7; no reliable D call. The CDR3 sequence is 15 residues long. From germline, CDR1 is SGHVS and CDR2 FQNEAQ. V was clipped by 1 base and J by 0 bases, with 10 bases between them. The CDR3 bases are TGTGCCAGCAGCTTAGATGGCAGGCCCTCCTACGAGCAGTACTTC. Translating gives CASSLDGRPSYEQYF.